The T cell receptor (beta chain) under discussion was sequenced for a study of T cell responses to AZD1222 COVID-19 vaccine. Study-wide results and limits: White British ancestry dominated among donors, who included more females, and clonal diversity was possibly underestimated. Dominant at 160-218 and 743-854, vaccine-associated CD4 TCRs also spanned spike.

With respect to this clone: As yet, its antigen is unknown.

Pooling was applied to second doses at about 4 or about 12 weeks. Data came from immunoSEQ multiplex PCR; TCRdb stores just in-frame clones and leaves some out. The table lists 150,000 to 200,000 clones, about 90% of them singletons, with approximately 5.9% in the top ten. CDR3 size: 15 residues. After removal of 4 bases from V and 3 bases from J, the junction contained 5 bases not matched to a gene. Germline V gene lookup returns CDR1 LNHDA and CDR2 SQIVND (reference sequence). The chain has TRBV19 and TRBJ1-5; 8 nucleotides line up with TRBD1. This specimen consisted of peripheral blood, obtained 28 days after the second AZD1222 dose. The clonotype comes from an adult who received the AZD1222 COVID-19 vaccine. The CDR3 coding sequence is TGTGCCAGTAGTAGGAAGGGACAGGACAATCAGCCCCAGCATTTT. Translating it yields CASSRKGQDNQPQHF.